This entry describes one T cell receptor (beta chain). Its specific antigen is unknown. No much larger clone is present one base from it, and per-base qualities are unavailable. Collaborating institutions collected whole blood in K2EDTA tubes following their own protocols. Collaborator samples were shipped for TCRbeta analysis as frozen whole blood, isolated PBMCs, or DNA extracted from either sample type. This entry belongs to a study of blood T cell repertoires in COVID-19 (dated by TCRdb to about 2020). Turning to the overall study: The collaborator samples originated in the United States, Italy and Spain and spanned the acute and convalescent phases of COVID-19. The repertoires were released in a freely available public database meant as a resource for research on the immune response to SARS-CoV-2. Subjects who had been exposed to COVID-19, were actively infected with it, or had recovered from it provided the deeply sampled blood TCRbeta repertoires that made up the dataset. The prospective study material was composed of cDNA or gDNA derived from T cells, B-cell-depleted T cells, or PBMCs. HLA class I and class II types, where available, came from metadata supplied by the sample provider rather than from assay-based typing. The samples were drawn from the first 160 participants of the ongoing ImmuneRACE study and from 1,200 or so subjects provided by 6 global collaborators. Nearly every sample came with metadata listing a de-identified subject ID, COVID-19 status, age in years and sex. General conclusions and limits of the study: The amount of clinical and demographic metadata varied by source and participant and was provided uncurated.

TCRbeta CDR3 regions were amplified from genomic DNA by means of the immunoSEQ Assay, a bias-controlled multiplex PCR. Per the source publication's procedure: Nucleated cell counts per sample were estimated from amplification of reference gene primers within the assay. To quantify the absolute abundance of each unique TCRbeta CDR3 rearrangement, sequence reads were collapsed and filtered. For each sample, productive Simpson clonality was calculated as the square root of Simpson's diversity index across productive rearrangements. Not all clones reach the TCRdb copy of this immuneACCESS table, which keeps in-frame sequences only. Checked studies attribute under half of the gap to unresolved V genes and leave the rest unexplained. V and J calls and clone size come straight from that table; D and trimming were deduced from the DNA. The sample table contains around 100,000 clones; only one count was recorded for roughly four fifths of them. The ten largest clones capture approximately 3.4% of the sample.

At the junction V is shortened by 3 bases and J by 2 bases; bases outside the gene matches: 5. Sequences SGHTA (CDR1) and FQGTGA (CDR2) are obtained from the germline V gene. Reading from cysteine to phenylalanine, the CDR3 counts 16 amino acids. Left in the record is the CDR3 DNA by itself, 48 bases read in frame from the first base. The sample was peripheral blood. The chain couples TRBV7-3 to TRBJ2-2, and TRBD1 matches 8 of the central bases. This receptor was obtained from a woman over 75 with active or convalescent COVID-19. At the DNA level, the sequence is TGTGCCAGCAGCTTTTCGGGACAGGCTAACACCGGGGAGCTGTTTTTT. Translated, this is CASSFSGQANTGELFF.